What follows are 12 T cell receptor beta chains derived from one specimen sequenced in a study of T cell clonality in common variable immunodeficiency. TCRdb's copy holds only in-frame clones and misses some; the assay was immunoSEQ multiplex PCR. Recorded here are 55,000 or so clones, none singletons. Input material: peripheral blood mononuclear cells. The receptors originated from a person between 18 and 75 years old in good health.

This clone has ten or more counts. CDR3 residues: CASSSLAGPSTDTQYF. The DNA read from the CDR3 is TGCGCCAGCAGCTCACTAGCGGGACCGAGCACAGATACG. This chain uses TRBV5-1 with TRBJ2-3; 10 nucleotides align to TRBD2. The read is 3 residues too short to cover the CDR3 end, so that end is filled in from the germline J gene. The junction had 4 bases not matched to a gene; V was cut back by 3 bases and J by 0 bases. CDR3 length equals 16 residues. Germline CDR1 and CDR2: SGHRS and YFSETQ. Full variable domain (missing parts from reference TRBV5-1 and TRBJ2-3): KAGVTQTPRYLIKTRGQQVTLSCSPISGHRSVSWYQQTPGQGLQFLFEYFSETQRNKGNFPGRFSGRQFSNSRSEMNVSTLELGDSALYLCASSSLAGPSTDTQYFGPGTRLTVL.

Comment on this clone: Read coverage stops 3 residues before the CDR3 terminus; the germline J gene supplies the remainder. This rearrangement joins TRBV20-1 to TRBJ1-2, with TRBD1 as a possible D gene (5 bases). The CDR3 spans 15 residues. The germline V gene encodes CDR1 DFQATT and CDR2 SNEGSKA (reference sequence). The V gene lost 4 bases and the J gene lost 1 base, with 16 bases spanning the gap. CDR3 DNA, as far as it was read: TGCAGTGCTAATAGGCGGGGGGACCATAACTATGGC. Translation: CSANRRGDHNYG. The CDR3, in full, reads CSANRRGDHNYGYTF.

There are many counts of this clone. The sequence runs out 3 residues before the end of the CDR3; the remainder is reconstructed from the germline J gene. The V call is TRBV12-3 or TRBV12-4, the J call TRBJ2-2; tentative D call: TRBD1 (6 bases). Trimming left V 6 bases short and J 4 bases short, with 6 bases between. This CDR3 has 12 residues. The CDR3 loop reads CASRDSTGELFF. CDR3 bases read: TGTGCCAGCAGGGACAGCACCGGGGAG.

Many counts were recorded for this clone. With the read ending 3 residues before the CDR3 end, the germline J gene is used to fill in that end. The chain joins TRBV6-2 or TRBV6-3 to TRBJ2-4, with 8 bases aligning to TRBD1. V shed 6 bases and J 5 bases; nucleotides not matched to a gene: 9. The CDR3 consists of 15 residues. Germline CDR1 is MNHEY and CDR2 is SVGEGT. The DNA read from the CDR3 is TGTGCCAGCAGCACGGGACAGGTAAAACAAAACATT. Translating it yields CASSTGQVKQNI. The entire CDR3 protein reads CASSTGQVKQNIQYF.

This clone was seen ten or more times. The CDR3 bases that were read are TGCGCCAGCAGCTTGGAACAGGTCACAGATACG. Encoded protein: CASSLEQVTDT. In full, the CDR3 reads CASSLEQVTDTQYF. The rearrangement joins TRBV5-1 to TRBJ2-3; the D gene is possibly TRBD1 (5 bases). The read finishes 3 residues shy of the CDR3 end, and the germline J gene is used to complete it. This CDR3 region has 14 residues. The V gene lost 0 bases and the J gene lost 2 bases, with 7 bases spanning the gap. Germline V CDR1 and CDR2: SGHRS, YFSETQ.

Many counts were recorded for this clone. The CDR3 end falls 3 residues outside the read, so it is completed with the germline J gene. The genes are TRBV7-9 and TRBJ1-2; possibly TRBD1 for D (5 bases). Trimming shortened V by 3 bases and J by 5 bases, and 10 bases separated the two germline ends. Germline V gives CDR1 SEHNR, CDR2 FQNEAQ (reference sequence). The CDR3 has 13 residues. The sequenced CDR3 bases are TGTGCCAGCAGCTTTGACAGAAAGTATGGC. Amino acids: CASSFDRKYG. From start to end, the CDR3 is CASSFDRKYGYTF.

This clone has ten or more counts. The read falls 3 residues short of the CDR3 end, and the missing part is taken from the germline J gene. J is TRBJ1-1 and V is TRBV6-2 or TRBV6-3; the match to TRBD1 covers 7 bases. Germline V gene data show CDR1 as MNHEY and CDR2 as SVGEGT. This CDR3 is 13 amino acids long. V shed 5 bases, J shed 4 bases, and the junction held 4 bases outside the gene matches. The CDR3 bases that were read are TGTGCCAGCAGTCGACAGGGAATCACTGAA. As protein: CASSRQGITE. The CDR3 in its entirety is CASSRQGITEAFF.

This clone has ten or more counts. A read error may produce the germline difference seen at one junction end. Coverage ceases 3 residues before the CDR3 finishes, and the germline J gene fills in the end. The chain has TRBV2 and TRBJ1-5; D is uncertain. Germline CDR1 is SNHLY and CDR2 is FYNNEI. The CDR3 sequence is 13 residues long. The CDR3 protein is CASNELGNQPQHF. The CDR3 bases that were read are TGTGCCAGCAATGAATTAGGGAATCAGCCC.

This clone was seen at least ten times. Read data end 3 residues before the CDR3 end; the end is taken from the germline J gene. V is TRBV10-3 and J is TRBJ1-1; D not resolved. The CDR3 is 14 residues long. CDR1 is ENHRY, CDR2 SYGVKD, per germline. Trimming left V 2 bases short and J 1 base short, with 8 bases between. The CDR3 protein is CAISENLWNTEAFF. CDR3 DNA, as far as it was read: TGTGCCATCAGTGAGAACCTATGGAACACTGAA.

In this sample, this clone turned up many times. From the germline J gene comes the end of the CDR3, since the read stops 3 residues before it. The chain uses TRBV29-1 and TRBJ2-1, with D possibly TRBD2 on 6 matching bases. The CDR3 loop spans 15 amino acids. Per the germline V gene, CDR1 is SQVTM and CDR2 is ANQGSEA. V lost 1 base to trimming and J lost 6 bases, with 16 bases between them. CDR3 amino acids: CSVEVGSGSFNEQFF. The CDR3 DNA, read in part, is TGCAGCGTTGAAGTCGGTAGCGGTTCGTTCAATGAG.

This clone was recorded at least ten times. Read sequence stops 3 residues before the CDR3 end, and the germline J gene provides the missing end. V gene TRBV20-1 combines with J gene TRBJ2-4, with TRBD1 identical over 8 bases. The CDR3 has 13 residues. CDR1 DFQATT and CDR2 SNEGSKA come from the germline V gene (reference sequence). Trimming cost V 2 bases and J 6 bases; bases outside gene matches: 3. The chain's CDR3 is CSARNRGRNIQYF. The CDR3 DNA, read in part, is TGCAGTGCTAGAAACAGGGGGAGAAACATT.

This clone was counted ten times or more. Coverage ceases 3 residues before the CDR3 finishes, and the germline J gene fills in the end. This chain links TRBV30 with TRBJ2-3, with TRBD2 matching 8 bases. The germline CDR1 and CDR2 sequences are GTSNPN and SVGIG (reference sequence). This CDR3 is built from 15 residues. The CDR3 DNA, read in part, is TGTGCCTGGAGTGGAACTAGCGGCCTCAAAGAGACG. Its protein is CAWSGTSGLKET. The full-length CDR3 reads as CAWSGTSGLKETQYF.